This T cell receptor beta chain originates from a study of T-cell reconstitution after alpha-beta-depleted transplantation in children. Deletions cut 7 bases from V and 3 bases from J, with 12 bases between. The CDR3 contains 13 residues. Looked up from germline, CDR1 is SGHRS and CDR2 is YFSETQ. Unique molecular identifiers were built into the TCRbeta library. A single record per CDR3 protein comes from TCRdb applying MiXCR to the PCR reads. The profile shows 90,000 to 100,000 distinct CDR3 sequences, 23% of them singletons. Comments on this clonotype: Its target is not known.

Whole-study findings and limits: By about two months after transplant, alpha-beta T cells reportedly arose from several hundred graft clones that had expanded. When one year had passed after transplant, most T-cell counts and diversity came from newly produced T cells.

The receptor was derived from a boy aged 2 to 10 with acute lymphoblastic leukemia, due to receive a stem cell transplant. V gene TRBV5-1 combines with J gene TRBJ2-3; maybe TRBD1 (5 bases). Sequencing was performed on PBMCs, taken before TCRalphabeta/CD19-depleted stem cell transplant. CDR3 in DNA: TGCGCCAGCGGGGCCTGGGTTACAGATACGCAGTATTTT. This codes for CASGAWVTDTQYF.